This TCR beta chain stems from a study of blood T cell repertoires in COVID-19. Looking at the study overall: Researchers got acute and convalescent COVID-19 samples from the United States, Italy and Spain. Sources were T cells, B-cell-depleted T cells, or PBMCs; the material itself was cDNA or gDNA.

This CDR3 is built from 15 residues. Trimming shortened V by 5 bases and J by 1 base, and 14 bases separated the two germline ends. Looked up from germline, CDR1 is SGHVS and CDR2 is FQNEAQ. Per the original data handling: Reference gene primer amplification gave nucleated cell count estimates. The data were produced by immunoSEQ multiplex PCR, yet TCRdb's version contains in-frame clones alone and is incomplete. V, J and clone size are those of that table, while D and trimming were read from the DNA. The sample lists hundreds of thousands of clones, approximately 87% seen once, with around 9.2% in the top ten.

The clonotype was recovered from a human donor in a cohort sampled during active COVID-19. The source material was peripheral blood. The chain combines TRBV7-8 with TRBJ1-1; no firm D call. This CDR3 is CASSLLPFPNTEAFF. The CDR3 DNA follows: TGTGCCAGCAGCCTACTCCCCTTCCCGAACACTGAAGCTTTCTTT.